What follows are 12 T cell receptor beta chains derived from one specimen sequenced in a study of regulatory T cells in long-lasting Graves disease. The time point denotes: newly diagnosed GD, antithyroid drugs for less than 3 months. Researchers made the TCR library from RNA that was extracted from PBMCs. CDR3-region Arm-PCR and iRepertoire HTBI primers produced the TCR beta libraries. MiXCR was run by TCRdb on the multiplex PCR reads, yielding one entry per CDR3 protein. The table shows around 500,000 distinct CDR3 sequences, with around 13% occurring only once. The same sample was also used in a study of T cells in Graves' hyperthyroidism and ophthalmopathy.

This specimen consisted of peripheral blood mononuclear cells (PBMCs), obtained at new diagnosis, from a patient treated with antithyroid drugs. The receptor set was obtained from a woman in her 30s with Graves disease.

Many counts were recorded for this clonotype. The chain recombines TRBV28 with TRBJ2-2; TRBD2 matches 13 bases. The CDR3 covers 16 residues. The trim removed 4 bases at V and 7 bases at J, leaving 6 bases unmatched. Germline V gene data show CDR1 as MDHEN and CDR2 as SYDVKM. CDR3 coding DNA: TGTGCCAGCAGTTCCAGGACTAGCGGGAGTGGCGGGGAGCTGTTTTTT. Encoded protein: CASSSRTSGSGGELFF.

This clonotype was counted at least ten times. This sequence joins TRBV12-3 or TRBV12-4 and TRBJ2-3; D gene ambiguous. The CDR3 loop spans 14 amino acids. V lost 6 bases to trimming and J lost 3 bases, with 13 bases between them. The CDR3 DNA follows: TGTGCCAGCAGCAACGGGCCTGGGACAGATACGCAGTATTTT. Its translation is CASSNGPGTDTQYF.

This clonotype has at least ten counts. The chain combines TRBV4-1 with TRBJ2-5; TRBD1 is a possible D gene (6 bases). The V end lost 2 bases, the J end lost 5 bases, and 12 bases lay between the germline ends. CDR1 is MGHRA, CDR2 YSYEKL, per germline. CDR3 length equals 14 residues. The CDR3 reads CASSQSDRLETQYF. Here the CDR3 DNA reads TGCGCCAGCAGCCAATCTGACAGGCTCGAGACCCAGTACTTC.

At least ten counts were recorded for this clonotype. V gene TRBV11-2 combines with J gene TRBJ1-1, with D possibly being TRBD1 (6 bases). V was trimmed by 2 bases and J by 6 bases, leaving 13 bases between them. The germline CDR1 and CDR2 sequences are SGHAT and FQNNGV. The CDR3 loop spans 14 amino acids. CDR3 sequence: CASSLLDRLSEAFF. DNA for the CDR3: TGTGCCAGCAGCTTACTTGACAGGCTCTCTGAAGCTTTCTTT.

This clonotype was seen ten or more times. The chain is built from TRBV7-2 and TRBJ2-7; 7 bases align to TRBD1. Germline V gives CDR1 SGHTA, CDR2 FQGNSA. The V gene end was trimmed by 1 base and the J gene end by 3 bases; junction bases not matched to a gene: 12. The length of the CDR3 is 17 residues. The CDR3 loop reads CASSLGSGTVRRYEQYF. The CDR3, as DNA: TGTGCCAGCAGCTTAGGTTCCGGGACAGTACGACGCTACGAGCAGTACTTC.

Many counts were recorded for this clonotype. This chain links TRBV11-2 with TRBJ2-3; D not certain. In germline, CDR1 is SGHAT, CDR2 FQNNGV. Between the trimmed V and J ends, which lost 3 bases and 2 bases, there was a span of 6 bases. This CDR3 is built from 13 residues. CDR3 coding DNA: TGTGCCAGCAGCTTGAGCTTCACAGATACGCAGTATTTT. Translation: CASSLSFTDTQYF. Full variable domain (rest looked up from reference TRBV11-2 and TRBJ2-3): EAGVAQSPRYKIIEKRQSVAFWCNPISGHATLYWYQQILGQGPKLLIQFQNNGVVDDSQLPKDRFSAERLKGVDSTLKIQPAKLEDSAVYLCASSLSFTDTQYFGPGTRLTVL.

In this sample, this clonotype turned up a few times. J is TRBJ2-1 and V is TRBV27, with D possibly matching TRBD2 (6 bases). This CDR3 contains 14 residues. CDR1 and CDR2 from the germline V gene are MNHEY and SMNVEV (reference sequence). V lost 6 bases to trimming and J lost 7 bases, with 16 bases between them. The DNA of the CDR3 is TGTGCCAGCAGGAGCCTCGGGGGTCCAAATGAGCAGTTCTTC. This sequence encodes CASRSLGGPNEQFF.

In its sample, this clonotype was seen many times. The V gene is TRBV2, the J gene TRBJ2-1; tentative D call: TRBD1 (6 bases). This CDR3 spans 15 amino acids. Germline CDR1 SNHLY, CDR2 FYNNEI. Trimming took off 5 bases at V and 4 bases at J, with 15 bases between the two ends. The CDR3 coding sequence is TGTGCCAGCAGTCCACTGGGACAACCGTACAATGAGCAGTTCTTC. Residues: CASSPLGQPYNEQFF.

This clonotype occurred many times. The chain is built from TRBV2 and TRBJ1-3, with TRBD1 matching 8 bases. The CDR3 has 15 residues. Trimming cost V 6 bases and J 0 bases; bases outside gene matches: 4. CDR1 SNHLY and CDR2 FYNNEI come from the germline V gene. The DNA of the CDR3 is TGTGCCAGCAGCCGACAGGGGATCTCTGGAAACACCATATATTTT. It yields the protein CASSRQGISGNTIYF.

This clonotype was recorded many times. This chain connects TRBV5-1 to TRBJ2-1; 8 bases agree with TRBD1. Germline CDR1 reads SGHRS; CDR2 reads YFSETQ. CDR3 length: 15 residues. Germline trimming cut 4 bases from V and 7 bases from J; bases unmatched to any gene: 10. The chain's CDR3 is CASSLREGTGNEQFF. The CDR3 bases are TGCGCCAGCAGCCTGAGAGAAGGGACAGGTAATGAGCAGTTCTTC.

This clonotype was observed at least ten times. The V gene is TRBV6-5, the J gene TRBJ2-3; possible D gene TRBD2, 5 bases. This CDR3 spans 15 amino acids. The V end was cut by 4 bases, the J end by 2 bases, with 13 bases between. Germline CDR1 and CDR2: MNHEY and SVGAGI. The CDR3 loop is CASSFSGGTTDTQYF. The CDR3 region has the DNA TGTGCCAGCAGTTTCAGCGGCGGCACCACAGATACGCAGTATTTT.

V is TRBV5-1 and J is TRBJ2-1, with 7 nucleotides matching TRBD2. CDR1 SGHRS and CDR2 YFSETQ come from the germline V gene. The V and J ends lost 0 bases and 1 base, in that order; junction bases with no gene match: 4. The CDR3 extends over 16 amino acids. The chain's CDR3 is CASSLVGEGSYNEQFF. The CDR3, as DNA: TGCGCCAGCAGCTTGGTAGGGGAGGGGTCCTACAATGAGCAGTTCTTC.